The 5 T cell receptor beta chains below all came from one sample that was sequenced in a study of cytomegalovirus exposure and HLA in healthy donors. The PCR was carried out with 60 Vbeta primers and 13 Jbeta primers. Sequencing was performed with immunoSEQ multiplex PCR; in TCRdb, only in-frame clones are kept and a portion is missing. Of about 190,000 clones listed, roughly 80% are singletons. The sample taken for sequencing was PBMCs. These receptors all come from a woman aged 18-29 years in good health and CMV-seronegative.

This clone was observed a single time. The chain carries TRBV11-2 and TRBJ2-1; TRBD1 matches 8 bases. Trimming cost V 5 bases and J 7 bases; bases outside gene matches: 10. CDR1 is SGHAT and CDR2 is FQNNGV in the germline V gene. The CDR3 contains 15 residues. The CDR3: CASSRWTGNFNEQFF. The CDR3 DNA reads as TGTGCCAGCAGCCGATGGACAGGGAATTTTAATGAGCAGTTCTTC.

The chain joins TRBV19 to TRBJ2-7; D is perhaps TRBD2 (6 bases). Germline V gives CDR1 LNHDA, CDR2 SQIVND (reference sequence). Trimming stripped 8 bases from V and 0 bases from J, with 11 bases between. The CDR3 covers 13 residues. The chain's CDR3 is CASGGLTSYEQYF. In DNA form, the CDR3 reads TGTGCCAGTGGGGGACTGACCTCCTACGAGCAGTACTTC.

The chain couples TRBV7-6 to TRBJ2-2, with TRBD2 matching over 8 bases. This CDR3 is 18 amino acids long. CDR1 and CDR2 (germline): SGHVS, FNYEAQ. Trimming removed 2 bases from V and 0 bases from J; junction bases left unmatched: 8. Here the CDR3 reads CASSLSKRGRTNTGELFF. The CDR3 DNA follows: TGTGCCAGCAGCTTATCTAAGCGGGGGAGAACGAACACCGGGGAGCTGTTTTTT.

This sequence joins TRBV12-1 and TRBJ2-3; TRBD2 is the table's D call, not checked against the DNA. TRBV12-1 constitutes a pseudogene. CDR3 size: 19 residues. As DNA, the CDR3 is TGTGCCAGCAGCTTTGCGCCACTAGCGGGGGGGCCTATCGCAGATACGCAGTATTTT. Translated: CASSFAPLAGGPIADTQYF.

The chain carries TRBV12-2 and TRBJ2-1; the table gives TRBD2 as D, unverified against the DNA. TRBV12-2 is listed as a pseudogene. The CDR3 is made up of 16 amino acids. The CDR3 loop is CASRLVGGARVYEQFF. DNA of the CDR3: TGTGCAAGTCGCTTAGTAGGGGGGGCCCGTGTCTATGAGCAGTTCTTC.